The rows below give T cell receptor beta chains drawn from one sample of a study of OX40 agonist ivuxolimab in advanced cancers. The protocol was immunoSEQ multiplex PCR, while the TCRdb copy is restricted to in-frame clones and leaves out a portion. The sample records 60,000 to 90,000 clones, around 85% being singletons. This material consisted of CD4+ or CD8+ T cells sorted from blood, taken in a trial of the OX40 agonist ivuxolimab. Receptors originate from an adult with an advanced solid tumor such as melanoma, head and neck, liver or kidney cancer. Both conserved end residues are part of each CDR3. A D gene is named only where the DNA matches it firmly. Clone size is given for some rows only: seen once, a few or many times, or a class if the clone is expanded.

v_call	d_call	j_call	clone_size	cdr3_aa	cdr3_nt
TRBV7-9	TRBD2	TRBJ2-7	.	CASSLWDYRATRAGYEQYF	TGTGCCAGCAGCTTATGGGACTATCGAGCGACGAGGGCCGGATACGAGCAGTACTTC
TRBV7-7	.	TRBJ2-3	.	CASSQEGSPDTQYF	TGTGCCAGCAGCCAAGAGGGTAGCCCAGATACGCAGTATTTT
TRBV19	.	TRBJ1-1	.	CASSMVAQAKEAFF	TGTGCCAGTAGTATGGTGGCTCAGGCTAAGGAAGCTTTCTTT
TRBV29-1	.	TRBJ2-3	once	CSVEGGTSTDTQYF	TGCAGCGTTGAAGGCGGTACTAGCACAGATACGCAGTATTTT
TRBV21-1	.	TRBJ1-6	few	CASSPGRACFNSPLHF	TGTGCCAGCAGCCCGGGGCGTGCCTGCTTCAATTCACCCCTCCACTTT
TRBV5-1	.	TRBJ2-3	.	CASSLDTSTDTQYF	TGCGCCAGCAGCTTGGACACCAGCACAGATACGCAGTATTTT
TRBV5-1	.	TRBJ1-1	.	CASSGRTEAFF	TGCGCCAGCAGCGGGAGGACTGAAGCTTTCTTT
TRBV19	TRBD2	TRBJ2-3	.	CASSSQRGGPRTDTQYF	TGTGCCAGTAGTTCGCAGCGGGGGGGCCCTCGTACAGATACGCAGTATTTT
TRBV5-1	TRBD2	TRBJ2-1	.	CASSPLTSGSAYNEQFF	TGCGCCAGCAGCCCCTTAACTAGCGGGAGCGCCTACAATGAGCAGTTCTTC
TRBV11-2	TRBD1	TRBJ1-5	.	CASSLGDREGQPQHF	TGTGCCAGCAGCTTAGGGGACAGGGAAGGGCAGCCCCAGCATTTT
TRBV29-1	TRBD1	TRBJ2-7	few	CSGAGQGNEQYF	TGCAGCGGGGCGGGACAGGGGAACGAGCAGTACTTC
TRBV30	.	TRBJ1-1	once	CAWSPVSMNTEAFF	TGTGCCTGGAGTCCCGTAAGTATGAACACTGAAGCTTTCTTT
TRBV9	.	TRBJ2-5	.	CASSPLGSHQETQYF	TGTGCCAGCAGCCCCCTGGGCAGCCACCAAGAGACCCAGTACTTC
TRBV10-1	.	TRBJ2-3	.	CASSERLATRQYF	TGCGCCAGCAGTGAGCGGCTAGCGACCCGACAGTATTTT
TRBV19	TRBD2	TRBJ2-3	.	CASRSSGGPPDTQYF	TGTGCCAGTAGATCCAGCGGGGGGCCCCCCGATACGCAGTATTTT
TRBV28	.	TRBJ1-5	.	CASSLRGHQPQHF	TGTGCCAGCAGTTTACGAGGGCATCAGCCCCAGCATTTT
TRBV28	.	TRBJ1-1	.	CASSLLGGGRRAFF	TGTGCCAGCAGTTTATTGGGGGGCGGGAGGCGAGCTTTCTTT
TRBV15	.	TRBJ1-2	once	CATSSHYRDTYGYTF	TGTGCCACCAGCAGTCATTATAGGGACACCTATGGCTACACCTTC
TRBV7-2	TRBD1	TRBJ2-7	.	CASSTNWDSSYEQYF	TGTGCCAGCAGCACAAATTGGGACAGCTCCTACGAGCAGTACTTC
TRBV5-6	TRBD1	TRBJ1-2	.	CASSFDRVDGYTF	TGTGCCAGCAGCTTTGACAGGGTGGATGGCTACACCTTC
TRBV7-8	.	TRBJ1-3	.	CASSWGPFPSSGNTIYF	TGTGCCAGCAGCTGGGGACCCTTCCCAAGCTCTGGAAACACCATATATTTT
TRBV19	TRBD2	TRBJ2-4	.	CASTSRSSGGSLAKNIQYF	TGTGCCAGTACCTCTAGGAGTAGCGGGGGATCACTAGCCAAAAACATTCAGTACTTC
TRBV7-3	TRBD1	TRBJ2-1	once	CASSSRGTGPNNEQFF	TGTGCCAGCAGTTCCAGGGGGACAGGGCCTAACAATGAGCAGTTCTTC
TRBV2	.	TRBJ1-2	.	CASSERGQNYGYTF	TGTGCCAGCAGTGAGCGGGGTCAGAACTATGGCTACACCTTC
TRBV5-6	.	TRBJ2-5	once	CASSSILYAGQQETQYF	TGTGCCAGCAGCTCCATTTTATATGCGGGACAGCAAGAGACCCAGTACTTC
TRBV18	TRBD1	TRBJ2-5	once	CASSPLKGQQETQYF	TGTGCCAGCTCACCACTTAAGGGACAGCAAGAGACCCAGTACTTC
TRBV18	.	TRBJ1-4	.	CASSPPGQRQTLNEKLFF	TGTGCCAGCTCACCCCCAGGACAGCGGCAGACCTTAAATGAAAAACTGTTTTTT
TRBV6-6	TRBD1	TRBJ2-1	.	CASSYSRGRVNEQFF	TGTGCCAGCAGTTACTCCAGGGGGCGCGTCAATGAGCAGTTCTTC
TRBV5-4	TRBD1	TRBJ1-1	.	CASSFDRVSTEAFF	TGTGCCAGCAGCTTTGACAGGGTTAGCACTGAAGCTTTCTTT
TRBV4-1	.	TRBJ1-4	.	CASSQGMGSEKLFF	TGCGCCAGCAGCCAAGGAATGGGGAGTGAAAAACTGTTTTTT
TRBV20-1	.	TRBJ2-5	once	CSAAQETQYF	TGCAGTGCTGCACAAGAGACCCAGTACTTC
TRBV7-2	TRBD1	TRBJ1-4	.	CASSSRVRGRVNEKLFF	TGTGCCAGCAGCTCCAGGGTCAGGGGGCGGGTTAATGAAAAACTGTTTTTT
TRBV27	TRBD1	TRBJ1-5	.	CASSSTRGQGGNQPQHF	TGTGCCAGCAGTTCCACCAGGGGACAGGGGGGCAATCAGCCCCAGCATTTT
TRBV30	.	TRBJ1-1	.	CAWSVARTPPMNTEAFF	TGTGCCTGGAGTGTAGCCCGAACTCCACCTATGAACACTGAAGCTTTCTTT
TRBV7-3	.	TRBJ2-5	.	CASSQGVREGETQYF	TGTGCCAGCAGCCAAGGGGTCAGGGAAGGAGAGACCCAGTACTTC
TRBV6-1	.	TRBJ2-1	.	CASTLTNEQFF	TGTGCCAGCACCTTGACAAATGAGCAGTTCTTC
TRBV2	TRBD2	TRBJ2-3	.	CASKPRLAGGPSDTQYF	TGTGCCAGCAAACCCAGGCTAGCGGGGGGGCCTTCAGATACGCAGTATTTT
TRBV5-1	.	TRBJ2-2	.	CASSLGYTGELFF	TGCGCCAGCAGCTTGGGGTACACCGGGGAGCTGTTTTTT
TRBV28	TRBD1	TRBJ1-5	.	CASSLFGTGGGQPQHF	TGTGCCAGCAGTTTATTCGGGACAGGGGGAGGTCAGCCCCAGCATTTT
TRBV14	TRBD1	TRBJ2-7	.	CASSQADRAYEQYF	TGTGCCAGCAGCCAAGCGGACAGGGCTTACGAGCAGTACTTC
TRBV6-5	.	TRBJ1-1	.	CASRAGQLGNTEAFF	TGTGCCAGCAGGGCTGGACAGTTAGGAAACACTGAAGCTTTCTTT